The rows below give T cell receptor beta chains drawn from one sample of a study of OX40 agonist ivuxolimab in advanced cancers. The data were produced by immunoSEQ multiplex PCR, yet TCRdb's version contains in-frame clones alone and is incomplete. The repertoire holds tens of thousands of clones, with just over 85% as singletons. The sequencing used CD4+ or CD8+ T cells sorted from blood, collected in a trial of the OX40 agonist ivuxolimab. These receptors originate from an adult with an advanced solid tumor such as melanoma, head and neck, liver or kidney cancer. CDR3s include the opening cysteine and the closing phenylalanine or tryptophan. Each record gives: V gene, D gene, clone size, J gene, CDR3 protein, CDR3 DNA. The D gene is left open where the match is weak. A row's size may be missing; if present it is once, few, many or a size class.

V: TRBV2; D: -; size: few; J: TRBJ1-1; CDR3: CASTGGYNTEAFF; DNA: TGTGCCAGCACCGGAGGGTACAACACTGAAGCTTTCTTT
V: TRBV6-6; D: -; size: -; J: TRBJ2-2; CDR3: CASGTPPGELFF; DNA: TGTGCCAGCGGGACTCCCCCCGGGGAGCTGTTTTTT
V: TRBV7-9; D: TRBD2; size: few; J: TRBJ2-1; CDR3: CASTPKSLAGSYNEQFF; DNA: TGTGCCAGCACCCCAAAATCCCTAGCGGGGTCCTACAATGAGCAGTTCTTC
V: TRBV7-3; D: TRBD1; size: -; J: TRBJ2-7; CDR3: CASSLRDRGYEQYF; DNA: TGTGCCAGCAGCCTCCGGGACAGGGGTTACGAGCAGTACTTC
V: TRBV5-1; D: -; size: -; J: TRBJ1-1; CDR3: CASSLGLRGTEAFF; DNA: TGCGCCAGCAGCTTAGGACTGAGAGGGACTGAAGCTTTCTTT
V: TRBV7-2; D: -; size: -; J: TRBJ2-7; CDR3: CASSPTGLNYEQYF; DNA: TGTGCCAGCAGCCCCACGGGACTGAACTACGAGCAGTACTTC
V: TRBV4-2; D: TRBD2; size: -; J: TRBJ2-3; CDR3: CASSLPKLAGGYRTDTQYF; DNA: TGTGCCAGCAGCCTCCCGAAACTAGCGGGAGGGTATCGCACAGATACGCAGTATTTT
V: TRBV6-7; D: -; size: -; J: TRBJ1-4; CDR3: CASSYTGMATNEKLFF; DNA: TGTGCCAGCAGTTACACAGGAATGGCAACTAATGAAAAACTGTTTTTT
V: TRBV7-2; D: TRBD2; size: -; J: TRBJ2-3; CDR3: CASSLDGGTSGTDTQYF; DNA: TGTGCCAGCAGCTTAGATGGTGGGACTAGCGGGACAGATACGCAGTATTTT
V: TRBV2; D: -; size: -; J: TRBJ2-7; CDR3: CASSEGREGYEQYF; DNA: TGTGCCAGCAGTGAAGGCCGAGAAGGGTACGAGCAGTACTTC
V: TRBV10-3; D: -; size: once; J: TRBJ1-3; CDR3: CAITEGHLGNTIYF; DNA: TGTGCCATCACCGAGGGACATCTAGGCAACACCATATATTTT
V: TRBV6-5; D: -; size: -; J: TRBJ2-7; CDR3: CASGDTGPYEQYF; DNA: TGTGCCAGCGGGGACACGGGACCCTACGAGCAGTACTTC
V: TRBV10-1; D: -; size: once; J: TRBJ2-7; CDR3: CASRRTESYEQYF; DNA: TGCGCCAGCAGAAGGACAGAATCCTACGAGCAGTACTTC
V: TRBV6-5; D: -; size: -; J: TRBJ1-1; CDR3: CASSYVGETEAFF; DNA: TGTGCCAGCAGTTACGTGGGGGAGACTGAAGCTTTCTTT
V: TRBV15; D: -; size: -; J: TRBJ1-6; CDR3: CATSRDRWNSNSPLHF; DNA: TGTGCCACCAGCAGAGATCGTTGGAATTCCAACTCACCCCTCCACTTT
V: TRBV12-5; D: -; size: -; J: TRBJ2-1; CDR3: CASGLVSVGNEQFF; DNA: TGTGCTAGTGGTTTGGTATCTGTGGGCAATGAGCAGTTCTTC
V: TRBV4-1; D: TRBD1; size: -; J: TRBJ1-1; CDR3: CASSQDLRGREAFF; DNA: TGCGCCAGCAGCCAAGATCTCAGGGGGCGGGAAGCTTTCTTT
V: TRBV29-1; D: TRBD1; size: -; J: TRBJ2-3; CDR3: CSVDWDRNTDTQYF; DNA: TGCAGCGTTGACTGGGACAGGAACACAGATACGCAGTATTTT
V: TRBV9; D: -; size: once; J: TRBJ1-3; CDR3: CASSPGHYSGNTIYF; DNA: TGTGCCAGCAGCCCGGGACACTACTCTGGAAACACCATATATTTT
V: TRBV30; D: -; size: -; J: TRBJ2-7; CDR3: CAWSVQPGLEQYF; DNA: TGTGCCTGGAGTGTACAACCCGGGTTGGAGCAGTACTTC
V: TRBV5-1; D: -; size: -; J: TRBJ2-2; CDR3: CASSLRRGSTVWVTGELFF; DNA: TGCGCCAGCAGCTTGCGACGGGGGTCAACAGTATGGGTCACCGGGGAGCTGTTTTTT
V: TRBV7-8; D: -; size: -; J: TRBJ2-1; CDR3: CASSLGGLGNYNEQFF; DNA: TGTGCCAGCAGCTTGGGGGGGCTCGGAAACTACAATGAGCAGTTCTTC
V: TRBV27; D: -; size: once; J: TRBJ2-2; CDR3: CASSFSYTGELFF; DNA: TGTGCCAGCAGTTTCAGTTATACCGGGGAGCTGTTTTTT
V: TRBV28; D: -; size: -; J: TRBJ2-7; CDR3: CASNQGIYEQYF; DNA: TGTGCCAGCAACCAGGGGATCTACGAGCAGTACTTC
V: TRBV5-1; D: -; size: -; J: TRBJ2-3; CDR3: CASSYTPGAVTDTQYF; DNA: TGCGCCAGCAGCTACACACCGGGAGCCGTCACAGATACGCAGTATTTT
V: TRBV9; D: -; size: -; J: TRBJ1-2; CDR3: CASSVQGARYTF; DNA: TGTGCCAGCAGCGTGCAGGGAGCGCGATACACCTTC
V: TRBV2; D: -; size: few; J: TRBJ2-3; CDR3: CASSEYTDTQYF; DNA: TGTGCCAGCAGTGAATACACAGATACGCAGTATTTT
V: TRBV30; D: -; size: few; J: TRBJ1-3; CDR3: CAWRIRFSGNTIYF; DNA: TGTGCCTGGAGGATACGCTTCTCTGGAAACACCATATATTTT
V: TRBV6-5; D: TRBD1; size: -; J: TRBJ2-7; CDR3: CASSYQQGAYEQYF; DNA: TGTGCCAGCAGTTACCAACAGGGGGCCTACGAGCAGTACTTC
V: TRBV7-3; D: -; size: -; J: TRBJ2-3; CDR3: CASSLAGADTQYF; DNA: TGTGCCAGCAGCTTAGCCGGGGCAGATACGCAGTATTTT
V: TRBV16; D: -; size: -; J: TRBJ2-5; CDR3: CASSHGKSQETQYF; DNA: TGTGCCAGCAGCCATGGGAAGTCCCAAGAGACCCAGTACTTC
V: TRBV28; D: -; size: -; J: TRBJ2-3; CDR3: CASSFLDRNTQYF; DNA: TGTGCCAGCAGTTTCCTCGACAGGAATACGCAGTATTTT
V: TRBV11-3; D: -; size: -; J: TRBJ1-1; CDR3: CARKGTAANTEAFF; DNA: TGTGCCAGGAAAGGTACGGCCGCAAACACTGAAGCTTTCTTT
V: TRBV7-3; D: -; size: -; J: TRBJ2-5; CDR3: CASSPGSLETQYF; DNA: TGTGCCAGCAGTCCGGGAAGTTTGGAGACCCAGTACTTC
V: TRBV27; D: TRBD1; size: -; J: TRBJ2-1; CDR3: CASSSGTAQFF; DNA: TGTGCCAGCAGTTCCGGGACAGCGCAGTTCTTC
V: TRBV10-3; D: -; size: -; J: TRBJ2-5; CDR3: CAIIPQDRPQETQYF; DNA: TGTGCCATCATCCCACAAGACAGACCCCAAGAGACCCAGTACTTC
V: TRBV7-3; D: -; size: once; J: TRBJ2-2; CDR3: CASSPKLSGELFF; DNA: TGTGCCAGCAGCCCGAAACTTTCGGGGGAGCTGTTTTTT